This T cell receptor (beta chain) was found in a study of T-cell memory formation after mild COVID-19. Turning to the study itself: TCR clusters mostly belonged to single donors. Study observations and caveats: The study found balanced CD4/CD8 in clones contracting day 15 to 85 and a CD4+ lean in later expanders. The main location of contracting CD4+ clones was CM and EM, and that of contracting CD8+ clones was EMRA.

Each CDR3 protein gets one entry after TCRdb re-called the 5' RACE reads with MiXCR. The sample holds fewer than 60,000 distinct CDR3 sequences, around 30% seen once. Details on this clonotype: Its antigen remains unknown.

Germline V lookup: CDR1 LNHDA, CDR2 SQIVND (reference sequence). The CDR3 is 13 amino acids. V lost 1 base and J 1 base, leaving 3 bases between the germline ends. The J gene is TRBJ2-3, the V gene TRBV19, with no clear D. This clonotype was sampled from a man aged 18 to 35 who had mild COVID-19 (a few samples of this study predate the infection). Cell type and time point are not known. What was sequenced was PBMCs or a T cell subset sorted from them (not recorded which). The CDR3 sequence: CASSIGGTDTQYF. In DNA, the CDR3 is TGTGCCAGTAGTATAGGTGGCACAGATACGCAGTATTTT. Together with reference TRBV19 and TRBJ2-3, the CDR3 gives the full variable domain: DGGITQSPKYLFRKEGQNVTLSCEQNLNHDAMYWYRQDPGQGLRLIYYSQIVNDFQKGDIAEGYSVSREKKESFPLTVTSAQKNPTAFYLCASSIGGTDTQYFGPGTRLTVL.